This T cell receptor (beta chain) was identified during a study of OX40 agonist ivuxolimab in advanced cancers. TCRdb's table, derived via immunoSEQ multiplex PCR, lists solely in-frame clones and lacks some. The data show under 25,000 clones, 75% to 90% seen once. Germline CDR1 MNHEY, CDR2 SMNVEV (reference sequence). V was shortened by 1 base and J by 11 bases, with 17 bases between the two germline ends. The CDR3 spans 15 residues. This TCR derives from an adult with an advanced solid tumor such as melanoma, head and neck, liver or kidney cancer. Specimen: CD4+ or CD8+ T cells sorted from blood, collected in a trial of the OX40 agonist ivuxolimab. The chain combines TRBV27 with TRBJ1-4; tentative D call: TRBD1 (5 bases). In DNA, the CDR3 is TGTGCCAGCAGTTTATTTCCCGGCAGGGCAGGGAAACTGTTTTTT. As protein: CASSLFPGRAGKLFF.